This entry describes one T cell receptor (beta chain). What it binds is unknown. The J segment lost 8 bases and the V segment lost 6 bases, leaving 9 bases of the junction unmatched. The CDR3 has 15 amino acids. Alongside a J-beta primer mix, a sample-barcoded 5' primer served in a second PCR lasting about 6 to 12 cycles. Every single cDNA molecule received a tag from a template-switch adaptor with 12 random nucleotides. TCRdb fed the 5' RACE reads into MiXCR, producing one record per CDR3 protein. Of about 800,000 distinct CDR3 sequences listed, around a quarter are singletons. This specimen comes from a study of blood T cells in healthy people across ages. Study-wide findings and caveats: Diversity was estimated from one million T cells, and these estimates were considered underestimates.

These data were also filed under a second study, of T cells of mothers and their children. From that paper: Samples came from three healthy Caucasian mothers and their six children.

The V gene is TRBV12-3 or TRBV12-4, the J gene TRBJ1-6; 8 bases are shared with TRBD1. Sequencing was performed on blood. This TCR derives from a boy aged 5 to 17 in good health. CDR3 sequence: CASRWTGQIDSPLHF. CDR3 sequence (DNA): TGTGCCAGCAGGTGGACAGGGCAGATAGATTCACCCCTCCACTTT.